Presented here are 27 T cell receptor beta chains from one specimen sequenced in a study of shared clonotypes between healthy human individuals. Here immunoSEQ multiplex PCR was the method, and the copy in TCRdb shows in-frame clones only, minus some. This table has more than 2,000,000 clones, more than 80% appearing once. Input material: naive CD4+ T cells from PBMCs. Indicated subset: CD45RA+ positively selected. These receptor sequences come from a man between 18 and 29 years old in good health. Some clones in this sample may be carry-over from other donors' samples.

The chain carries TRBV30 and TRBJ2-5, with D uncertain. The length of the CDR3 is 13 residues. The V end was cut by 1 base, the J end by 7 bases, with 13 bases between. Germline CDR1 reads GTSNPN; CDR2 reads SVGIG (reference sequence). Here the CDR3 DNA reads TGTGCCTGGAGTGCCAGTACAAGTGGGACCCAGTACTTC. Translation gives CAWSASTSGTQYF. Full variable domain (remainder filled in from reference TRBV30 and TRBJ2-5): SQTIHQWPATLVQPVGSPLSLECTVEGTSNPNLYWYRQAAGRGLQLLFYSVGIGQISSEVPQNLSASRPQDRQFILSSKKLLLSDSGFYLCAWSASTSGTQYFGPGTRLLVL.

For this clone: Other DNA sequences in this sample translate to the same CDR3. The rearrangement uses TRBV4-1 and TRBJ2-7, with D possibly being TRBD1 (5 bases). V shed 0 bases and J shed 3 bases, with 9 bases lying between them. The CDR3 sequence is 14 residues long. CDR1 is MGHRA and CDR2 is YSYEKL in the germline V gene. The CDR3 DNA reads TGCGCCAGCAGCCAAGATGGAAGGGGCTACGAGCAGTACTTC. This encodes CASSQDGRGYEQYF.

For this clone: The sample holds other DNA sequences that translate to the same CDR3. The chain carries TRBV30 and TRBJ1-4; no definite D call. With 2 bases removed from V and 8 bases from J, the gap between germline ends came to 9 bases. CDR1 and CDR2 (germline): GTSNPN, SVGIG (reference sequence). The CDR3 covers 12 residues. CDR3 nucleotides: TGTGCCTGGAGTCCACTGGGCGAAAAACTGTTTTTT. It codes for CAWSPLGEKLFF.

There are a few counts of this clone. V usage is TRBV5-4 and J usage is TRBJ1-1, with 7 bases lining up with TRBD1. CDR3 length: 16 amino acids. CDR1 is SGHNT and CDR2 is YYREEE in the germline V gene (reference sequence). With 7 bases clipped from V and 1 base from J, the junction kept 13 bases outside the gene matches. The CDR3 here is CASGLVDRQENTEAFF. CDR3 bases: TGTGCCAGCGGCCTTGTGGACAGGCAGGAGAACACTGAAGCTTTCTTT.

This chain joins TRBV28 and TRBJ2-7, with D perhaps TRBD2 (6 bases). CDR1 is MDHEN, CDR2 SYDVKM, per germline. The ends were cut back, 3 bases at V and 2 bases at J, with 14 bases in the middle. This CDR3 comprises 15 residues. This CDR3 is CASSFNRETTYEQYF. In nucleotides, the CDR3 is TGTGCCAGCAGTTTTAACCGGGAGACCACCTACGAGCAGTACTTC.

CDR3 loop: CASSPRQGRGTEAFF. Written as DNA, the CDR3 is TGTGCCAGCAGCCCGAGACAGGGGCGTGGGACTGAAGCTTTCTTT. This chain links TRBV5-6 with TRBJ1-1; TRBD1 matches 8 bases. The CDR3 contains 15 residues. V was clipped by 4 bases and J by 5 bases; unmatched bases: 10. Germline assignment: CDR1 SGHDT and CDR2 YYEEEE.

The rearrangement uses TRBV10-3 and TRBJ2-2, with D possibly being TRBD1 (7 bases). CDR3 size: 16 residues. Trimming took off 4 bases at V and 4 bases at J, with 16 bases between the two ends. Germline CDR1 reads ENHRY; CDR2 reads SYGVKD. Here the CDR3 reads CAISATTGTFTGELFF. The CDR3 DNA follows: TGTGCCATCAGTGCGACGACAGGGACTTTCACCGGGGAGCTGTTTTTT.

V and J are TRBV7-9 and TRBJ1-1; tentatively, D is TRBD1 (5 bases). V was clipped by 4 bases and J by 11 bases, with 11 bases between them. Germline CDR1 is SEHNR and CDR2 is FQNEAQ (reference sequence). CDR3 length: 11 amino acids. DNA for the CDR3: TGTGCCAGCAGCTGGGGCAGGGCCGCTTTCTTT. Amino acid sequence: CASSWGRAAFF. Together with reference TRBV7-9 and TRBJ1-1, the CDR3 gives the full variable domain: DTGVSQNPRHKITKRGQNVTFRCDPISEHNRLYWYRQTLGQGPEFLTYFQNEAQLEKSRLLSDRFSAERPKGSFSTLEIQRTEQGDSAMYLCASSWGRAAFFGQGTRLTVV.

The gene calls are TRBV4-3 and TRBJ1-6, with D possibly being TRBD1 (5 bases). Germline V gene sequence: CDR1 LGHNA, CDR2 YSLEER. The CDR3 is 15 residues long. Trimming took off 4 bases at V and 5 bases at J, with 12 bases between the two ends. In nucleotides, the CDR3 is TGCGCCAGCAGCCGGCGGGACGGCAATAATTCACCCCTCCACTTT. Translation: CASSRRDGNNSPLHF.

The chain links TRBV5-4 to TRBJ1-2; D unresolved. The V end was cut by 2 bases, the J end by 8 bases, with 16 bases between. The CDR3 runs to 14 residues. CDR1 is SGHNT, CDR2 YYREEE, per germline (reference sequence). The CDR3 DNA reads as TGTGCCAGCAGCTTCGGCTCGACGAACCGAGGCTACACCTTC. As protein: CASSFGSTNRGYTF.

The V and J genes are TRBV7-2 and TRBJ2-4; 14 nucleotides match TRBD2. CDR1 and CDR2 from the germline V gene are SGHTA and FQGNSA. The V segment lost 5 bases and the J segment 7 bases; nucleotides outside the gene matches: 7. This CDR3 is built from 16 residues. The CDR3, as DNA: TGTGCCAGCAGCCCACCTGGACTAGCGGGAGGCAACATTCAGTACTTC. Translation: CASSPPGLAGGNIQYF. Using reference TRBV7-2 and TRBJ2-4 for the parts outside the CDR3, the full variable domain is GAGVSQSPSNKVTEKGKDVELRCDPISGHTALYWYRQSLGQGLEFLIYFQGNSAPDKSGLPSDRFSAERTGGSVSTLTIQRTQQEDSAVYLCASSPPGLAGGNIQYFGAGTRLSVL.

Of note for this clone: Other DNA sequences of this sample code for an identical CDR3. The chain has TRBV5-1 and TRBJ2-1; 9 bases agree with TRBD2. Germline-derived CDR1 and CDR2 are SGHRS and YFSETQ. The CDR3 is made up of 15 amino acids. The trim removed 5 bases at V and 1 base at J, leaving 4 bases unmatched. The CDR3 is CASRPTSGSYNEQFF. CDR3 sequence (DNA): TGCGCCAGCAGACCAACTAGCGGGTCCTACAATGAGCAGTTCTTC.

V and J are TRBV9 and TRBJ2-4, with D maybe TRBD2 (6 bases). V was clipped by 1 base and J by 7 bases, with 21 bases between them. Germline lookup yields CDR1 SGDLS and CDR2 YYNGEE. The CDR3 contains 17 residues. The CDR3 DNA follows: TGTGCCAGCAGCGTATTCGGAGGGTCTAGCCTCGACAACATTCAGTACTTC. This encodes CASSVFGGSSLDNIQYF.

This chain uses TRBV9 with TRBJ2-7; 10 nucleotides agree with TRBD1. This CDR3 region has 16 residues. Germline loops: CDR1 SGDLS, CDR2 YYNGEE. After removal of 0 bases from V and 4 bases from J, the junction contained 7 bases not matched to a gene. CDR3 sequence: CASSVVPGTGVYEQYF. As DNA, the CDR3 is TGTGCCAGCAGCGTAGTTCCCGGGACAGGGGTGTACGAGCAGTACTTC.

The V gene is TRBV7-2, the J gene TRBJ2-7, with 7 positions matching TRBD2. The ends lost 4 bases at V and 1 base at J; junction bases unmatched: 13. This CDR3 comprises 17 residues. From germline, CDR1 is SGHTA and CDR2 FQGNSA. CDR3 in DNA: TGTGCCAGCAGCTCTCAGAGGGCGGGAGCAGGATCCTACGAGCAGTACTTC. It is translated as CASSSQRAGAGSYEQYF.

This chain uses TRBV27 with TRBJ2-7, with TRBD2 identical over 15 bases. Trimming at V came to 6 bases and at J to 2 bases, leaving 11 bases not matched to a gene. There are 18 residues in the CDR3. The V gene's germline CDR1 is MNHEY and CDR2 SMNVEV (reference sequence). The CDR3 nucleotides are TGTGCCAGCAGAAATAAGGGACTAGCGGGGGGTCTTACCTACGAGCAGTACTTC. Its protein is CASRNKGLAGGLTYEQYF.

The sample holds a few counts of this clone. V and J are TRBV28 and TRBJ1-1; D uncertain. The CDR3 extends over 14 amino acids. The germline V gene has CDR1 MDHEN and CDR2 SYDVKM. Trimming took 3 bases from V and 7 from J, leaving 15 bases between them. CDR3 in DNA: TGTGCCAGCAGTTTTCCAGGTGTTAAGGGTGAAGCTTTCTTT. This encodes CASSFPGVKGEAFF.

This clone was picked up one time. The CDR3 region is CASSPGGGDTQYF. Here the CDR3 DNA reads TGTGCCAGCAGCCCGGGGGGGGGAGATACGCAGTATTTT. The rearrangement joins TRBV9 to TRBJ2-3, with 8 bases identical to TRBD2. After removal of 4 bases from V and 5 bases from J, the junction contained 3 bases not matched to a gene. CDR1 SGDLS and CDR2 YYNGEE come from the germline V gene. The CDR3 is 13 residues long.

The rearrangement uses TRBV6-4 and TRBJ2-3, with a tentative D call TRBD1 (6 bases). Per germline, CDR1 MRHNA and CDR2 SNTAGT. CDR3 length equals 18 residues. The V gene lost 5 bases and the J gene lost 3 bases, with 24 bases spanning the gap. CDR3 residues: CASSRPVSAGVWTDTQYF. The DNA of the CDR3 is TGTGCCAGCAGTCGGCCAGTCTCAGCAGGGGTATGGACAGATACGCAGTATTTT.

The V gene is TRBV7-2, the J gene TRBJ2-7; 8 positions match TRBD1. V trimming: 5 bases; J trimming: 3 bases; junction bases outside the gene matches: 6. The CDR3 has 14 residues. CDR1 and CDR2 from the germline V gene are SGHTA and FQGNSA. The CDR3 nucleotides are TGTGCCAGCAGCGAAACAGGGGGTCTCTACGAGCAGTACTTC. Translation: CASSETGGLYEQYF.

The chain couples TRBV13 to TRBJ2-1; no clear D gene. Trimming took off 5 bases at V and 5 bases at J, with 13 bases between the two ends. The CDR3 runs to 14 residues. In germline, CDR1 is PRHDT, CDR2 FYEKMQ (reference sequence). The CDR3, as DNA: TGTGCCAGCAGCCCGTACGACAAAAACAATGAGCAGTTCTTC. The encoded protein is CASSPYDKNNEQFF.

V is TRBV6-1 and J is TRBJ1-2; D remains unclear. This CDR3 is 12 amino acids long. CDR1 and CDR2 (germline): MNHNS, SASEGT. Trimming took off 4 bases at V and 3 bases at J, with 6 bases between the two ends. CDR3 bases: TGTGCCAGCAGTGTACCGGACTATGGCTACACCTTC. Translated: CASSVPDYGYTF.

CDR3 sequence (DNA): TGTGCCAGCAGCTTTAAGGGGGGCCACGAGCAGTACTTC. Its translation: CASSFKGGHEQYF. V is TRBV5-4 and J is TRBJ2-7; the D call may be TRBD1 or TRBD2 (6 bases each). The CDR3 spans 13 residues. Germline V CDR1 and CDR2: SGHNT, YYREEE (reference sequence). Deletions cut 2 bases from V and 5 bases from J, with 11 bases between.

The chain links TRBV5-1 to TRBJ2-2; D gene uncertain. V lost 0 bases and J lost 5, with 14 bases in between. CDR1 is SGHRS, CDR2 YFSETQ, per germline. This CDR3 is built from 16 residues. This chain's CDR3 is CASSLGLNADTGELFF. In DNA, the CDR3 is TGCGCCAGCAGCTTGGGACTTAACGCAGATACCGGGGAGCTGTTTTTT. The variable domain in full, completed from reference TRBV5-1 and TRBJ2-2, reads KAGVTQTPRYLIKTRGQQVTLSCSPISGHRSVSWYQQTPGQGLQFLFEYFSETQRNKGNFPGRFSGRQFSNSRSEMNVSTLELGDSALYLCASSLGLNADTGELFFGEGSRLTVL.

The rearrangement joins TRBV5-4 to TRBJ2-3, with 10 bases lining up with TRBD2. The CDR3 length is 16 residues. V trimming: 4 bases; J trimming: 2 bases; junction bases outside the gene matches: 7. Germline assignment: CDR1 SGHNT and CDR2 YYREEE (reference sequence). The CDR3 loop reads CASSRRTSGYTDTQYF. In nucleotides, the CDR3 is TGTGCCAGCAGCAGGAGGACTAGCGGATACACAGATACGCAGTATTTT. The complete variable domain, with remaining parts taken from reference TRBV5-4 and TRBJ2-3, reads ETGVTQSPTHLIKTRGQQVTLRCSSQSGHNTVSWYQQALGQGPQFIFQYYREEENGRGNFPPRFSGLQFPNYSSELNVNALELDDSALYLCASSRRTSGYTDTQYFGPGTRLTVL.

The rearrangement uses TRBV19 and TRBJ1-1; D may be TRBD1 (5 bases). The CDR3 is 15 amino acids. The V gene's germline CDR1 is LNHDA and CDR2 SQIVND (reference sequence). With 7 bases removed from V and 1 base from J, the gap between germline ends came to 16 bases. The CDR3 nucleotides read TGTGCCAGTACCCCTTGGGGCACACAGAACACTGAAGCTTTCTTT. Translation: CASTPWGTQNTEAFF.

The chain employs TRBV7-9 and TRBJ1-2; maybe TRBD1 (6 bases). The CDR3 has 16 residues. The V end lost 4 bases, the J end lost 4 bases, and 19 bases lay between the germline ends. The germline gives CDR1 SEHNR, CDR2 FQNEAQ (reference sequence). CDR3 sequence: CASSWGSTGHIYGYTF. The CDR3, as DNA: TGTGCCAGCAGCTGGGGGTCGACGGGACACATCTATGGCTACACCTTC.